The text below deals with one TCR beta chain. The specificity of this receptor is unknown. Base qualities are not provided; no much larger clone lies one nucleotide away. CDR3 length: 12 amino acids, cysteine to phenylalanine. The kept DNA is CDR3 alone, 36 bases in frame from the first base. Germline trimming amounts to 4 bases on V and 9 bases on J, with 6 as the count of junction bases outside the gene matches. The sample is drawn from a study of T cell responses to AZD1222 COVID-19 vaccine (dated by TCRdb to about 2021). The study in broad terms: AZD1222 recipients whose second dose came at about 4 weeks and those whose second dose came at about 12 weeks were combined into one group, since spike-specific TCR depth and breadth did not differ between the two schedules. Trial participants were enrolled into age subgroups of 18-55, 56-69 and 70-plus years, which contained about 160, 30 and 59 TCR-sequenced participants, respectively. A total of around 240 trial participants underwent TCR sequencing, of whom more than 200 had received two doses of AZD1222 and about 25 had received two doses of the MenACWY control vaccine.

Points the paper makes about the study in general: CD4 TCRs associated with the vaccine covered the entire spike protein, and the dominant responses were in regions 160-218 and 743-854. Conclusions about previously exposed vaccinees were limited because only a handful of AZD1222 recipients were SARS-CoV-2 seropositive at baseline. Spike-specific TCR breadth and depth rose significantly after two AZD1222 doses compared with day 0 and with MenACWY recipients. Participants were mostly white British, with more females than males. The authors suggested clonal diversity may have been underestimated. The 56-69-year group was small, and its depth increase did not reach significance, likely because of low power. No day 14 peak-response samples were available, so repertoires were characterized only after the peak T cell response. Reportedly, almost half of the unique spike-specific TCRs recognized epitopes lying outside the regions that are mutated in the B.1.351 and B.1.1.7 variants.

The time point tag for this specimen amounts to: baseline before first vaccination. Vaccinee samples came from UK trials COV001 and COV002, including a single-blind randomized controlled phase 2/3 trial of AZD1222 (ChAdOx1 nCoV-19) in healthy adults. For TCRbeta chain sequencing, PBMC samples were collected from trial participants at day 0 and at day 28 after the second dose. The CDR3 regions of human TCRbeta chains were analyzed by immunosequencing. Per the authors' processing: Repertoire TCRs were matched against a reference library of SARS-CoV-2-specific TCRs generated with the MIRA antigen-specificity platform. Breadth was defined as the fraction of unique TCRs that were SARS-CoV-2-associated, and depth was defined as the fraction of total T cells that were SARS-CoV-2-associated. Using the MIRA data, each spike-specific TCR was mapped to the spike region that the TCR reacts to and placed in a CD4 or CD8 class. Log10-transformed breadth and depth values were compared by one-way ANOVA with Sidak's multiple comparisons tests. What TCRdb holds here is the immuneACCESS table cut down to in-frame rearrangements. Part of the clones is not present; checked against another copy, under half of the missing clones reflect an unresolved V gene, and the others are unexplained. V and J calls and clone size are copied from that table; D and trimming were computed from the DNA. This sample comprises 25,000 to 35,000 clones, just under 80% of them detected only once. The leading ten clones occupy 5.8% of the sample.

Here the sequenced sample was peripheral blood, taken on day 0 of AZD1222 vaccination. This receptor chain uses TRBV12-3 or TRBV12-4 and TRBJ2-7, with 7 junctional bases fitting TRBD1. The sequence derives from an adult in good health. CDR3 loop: CASSSLGTAQYF. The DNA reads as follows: TGTGCCAGCAGTTCGCTGGGGACAGCGCAGTACTTC.